Listed here is a single T cell receptor beta chain. Its antigen remains unknown. Trimming shortened V by 2 bases and J by 5 bases, and 10 bases separated the two germline ends. This CDR3 region has 13 residues. Germline values: CDR1 MRHNA, CDR2 SNTAGT. The data were taken from a study of shared clonotypes between healthy human individuals. Naive CD8 cells lacked CD45RO and underwent positive selection for CCR7, leaving out terminally differentiated effector memory CD45RA+ cells. It was across several immunoSEQ plates that each subset's genomic DNA was evenly split. The data were produced by immunoSEQ multiplex PCR, yet TCRdb's version contains in-frame clones alone and is incomplete. Among about 700,000 clones, about 92% were seen once, and the ten largest hold approximately 22%. Study-wide results and caveats: When compared with the clonotypes that were shared by all four sorted-subset donors, the non-shared clonotypes turned out to have lower generation probabilities.

This chain links TRBV6-4 with TRBJ2-7, with D tentatively TRBD2 (5 bases). Sample: naive CD8+ T cells sorted from blood. The sequence was obtained from a man aged 30 to 45 in good health. The CDR3 sequence is CASSDIPGNEQYF. Here the CDR3 DNA reads TGTGCCAGCAGTGACATCCCCGGGAACGAGCAGTACTTC.